These 15 T cell receptor beta chains were all obtained from the same sample, sequenced in a study of T-cell reconstitution after alpha-beta-depleted transplantation in children (dated by TCRdb to the mid-2010s). Library generation was performed with PCR. This sample was sequenced with an Illumina HiSeq 2500. To normalize quantification of the TCRbeta repertoire, the TCR libraries were built with molecular barcoding that relied on unique molecular identifiers. TCRdb reworked the public reads: Q25 trimming with fastp, MiXCR clone assembly, productive beta chains retained. Rows are combined by CDR3 protein, so each entry shows the most common genes and DNA. Across this sample there are 90,000 to 100,000 distinct CDR3 sequences, with about a quarter seen only once. The top ten clones comprise 20% to 25% of the sample. Per the publication, the treatment or condition label means: allogeneic hematopoietic cell transplantation with graft depleted of TCRalphabeta T cells and CD19 B cells.

Source: PBMCs, taken before TCRalphabeta/CD19-depleted stem cell transplant. The receptors were gathered from a boy aged 2 to 10 with acute lymphoblastic leukemia, due to receive a stem cell transplant.

Written as DNA, the CDR3 is TGTGCCAGCAGCCCCACTTCGAGACTAGCGGACGGTCTAGATACGCAGTATTTT. Protein sequence: CASSPTSRLADGLDTQYF. The rearrangement joins TRBV4-2 to TRBJ2-3; 9 bases are a match to TRBD2. The germline V gene encodes CDR1 LGHNA and CDR2 YNFKEQ. This CDR3 region has 18 residues. After removal of 4 bases from V and 5 bases from J, the junction contained 16 bases not matched to a gene.

This chain uses TRBV20-1 with TRBJ1-2; no reliable D call. This CDR3 has 11 residues. From germline, CDR1 is DFQATT and CDR2 SNEGSKA (reference sequence). The CDR3 loop is CSSTRGNGYTF. CDR3 DNA sequence: TGCAGCTCGACTCGGGGTAATGGCTACACCTTC.

J is TRBJ2-1 and V is TRBV9; possible D gene TRBD2, 5 bases. CDR1 SGDLS and CDR2 YYNGEE come from the germline V gene. V lost 0 bases, J lost 8 bases, and 15 bases lay in between. The CDR3 has 15 residues. The CDR3 DNA sequence: TGTGCCAGCAGCGTAGGGGCTAGCTTTGGCGATGAGCAGTTCTTC. The encoded protein is CASSVGASFGDEQFF. Variable domain in full (rest from reference TRBV9 and TRBJ2-1): DSGVTQTPKHLITATGQRVTLRCSPRSGDLSVYWYQQSLDQGLQFLIQYYNGEERAKGNILERFSAQQFPDLHSELNLSSLELGDSALYFCASSVGASFGDEQFFGPGTRLTVL.

This clonotype showed up just a few times. The chain uses TRBV6-1 and TRBJ1-6; the D gene is possibly TRBD1 (6 bases). Germline CDR1 is MNHNS and CDR2 is SASEGT. The germline V and J ends were trimmed by 6 bases and 9 bases, with 18 bases remaining between them. This CDR3 region has 15 residues. The CDR3 DNA reads TGTGCCAGCAGCGCGGGGGACATAACTCTTTCACCCCTCCACTTT. Its translation is CASSAGDITLSPLHF.

The chain is built from TRBV5-4 and TRBJ2-3; 8 bases map to TRBD2. The junction had 14 bases not matched to a gene; V was cut back by 1 base and J by 7 bases. Per germline, CDR1 SGHNT and CDR2 YYREEE (reference sequence). The CDR3 covers 17 residues. The CDR3 DNA reads as TGTGCCAGCAGCTTGACTAGCGGAGGGGCCGTGGGGAATACGCAGTATTTT. This sequence encodes CASSLTSGGAVGNTQYF.

Points on this clonotype: A much larger clonotype is one base distant, so this may be a read error. The CDR3 DNA reads TGTGCCAGGAGCCCAAAAAAGCAGTTCTTC. The encoded protein is CARSPKKQFF. The chain links TRBV7-9 to TRBJ2-1; no clear D gene. The CDR3 loop spans 10 amino acids. Germline CDR1 is SEHNR and CDR2 is FQNEAQ (reference sequence). V was clipped by 9 bases and J by 11 bases, with 11 bases between them.

This clonotype turned up a few times. V is TRBV12-3 or TRBV12-4 and J is TRBJ2-7; D is ambiguous. The V gene lost 6 bases and the J gene lost 3 bases, with 9 bases spanning the gap. The length of the CDR3 is 12 residues. The CDR3 sequence is CASSGLNYEQYF. CDR3 sequence (DNA): TGTGCCAGCAGCGGATTGAACTACGAGCAGTACTTC.

This clonotype was found a few times. The V and J genes are TRBV9 and TRBJ2-1; TRBD2 matches at 11 bases. J gave up 11 bases and V 4 bases, and 11 bases lay outside the gene matches. Germline V gene lookup returns CDR1 SGDLS and CDR2 YYNGEE. This CDR3 is 15 amino acids long. The CDR3 protein is CASSPPGLAEAQQFF. CDR3 bases: TGTGCCAGCAGCCCGCCGGGACTAGCGGAGGCCCAGCAGTTCTTC.

This clonotype has just a few counts. The chain has TRBV6-2 or TRBV6-3 and TRBJ1-5; D is undetermined. The V end was cut by 2 bases, the J end by 3 bases, with 8 bases between. The CDR3 spans 14 residues. Germline V CDR1 and CDR2: MNHEY, SVGEGT. Here the CDR3 reads CASSYRAFNQPQHF. CDR3 DNA sequence: TGTGCCAGCAGTTACAGGGCCTTCAATCAGCCCCAGCATTTT.

In this sample, this clonotype turned up a few times. This chain links TRBV5-1 with TRBJ2-1; D is perhaps TRBD2 (6 bases). V shed 4 bases and J shed 0 bases, with 14 bases lying between them. CDR3 length: 16 amino acids. Germline V gene data show CDR1 as SGHRS and CDR2 as YFSETQ. The CDR3 region is CASSPRAAGSYNEQFF. In DNA, the CDR3 is TGCGCCAGCAGCCCGAGGGCAGCGGGCTCCTACAATGAGCAGTTCTTC.

The CDR3 reads CSARDKGDRAHYGYTF. CDR3 DNA sequence: TGCAGTGCTAGAGATAAGGGGGACAGGGCCCACTATGGCTACACCTTC. This chain connects TRBV20-1 to TRBJ1-2; 9 bases agree with TRBD1. The length of the CDR3 is 16 residues. V lost 0 bases and J lost 3; bases outside the gene matches: 8. The germline CDR1 and CDR2 sequences are DFQATT and SNEGSKA (reference sequence).

This chain connects TRBV6-5 to TRBJ2-2, with no clear D. CDR3 length: 14 residues. Germline values: CDR1 MNHEY, CDR2 SVGAGI. With 3 bases removed from V and 1 base from J, the gap between germline ends came to 6 bases. CDR3 sequence (DNA): TGTGCCAGCAGTTATTCCGGGAACACCGGGGAGCTGTTTTTT. It is translated as CASSYSGNTGELFF.

This clonotype appeared a few times. The J gene is TRBJ2-5, the V gene TRBV7-2; D gene unclear. Germline V gives CDR1 SGHTA, CDR2 FQGNSA. The CDR3 length is 14 residues. Deletions cut 2 bases from V and 2 bases from J, with 9 bases between. CDR3 protein: CASSLHPQQETQYF. The CDR3 bases are TGTGCCAGCAGCTTACACCCTCAACAAGAGACCCAGTACTTC.

This clonotype has a handful of counts. The J gene is TRBJ2-5, the V gene TRBV27, with 14 bases fitting TRBD2. The CDR3 is made up of 16 amino acids. CDR1 is MNHEY, CDR2 SMNVEV, per germline (reference sequence). V trimming: 4 bases; J trimming: 7 bases; junction bases outside the gene matches: 8. CDR3 in amino acids: CASSSGLAGGSGTQYF. CDR3 DNA: TGTGCCAGCAGTTCCGGACTAGCGGGAGGTTCGGGGACCCAGTACTTC.

This clonotype was observed a handful of times. The rearrangement joins TRBV11-2 to TRBJ2-7; D remains ambiguous. The CDR3 spans 14 residues. The germline V and J ends were trimmed by 1 base and 4 bases, with 11 bases remaining between them. Per the germline V gene, CDR1 is SGHAT and CDR2 is FQNNGV. CDR3 in amino acids: CASSLGARIYEQYF. The CDR3 nucleotides read TGTGCCAGCAGCTTAGGTGCCAGGATTTACGAGCAGTACTTC.